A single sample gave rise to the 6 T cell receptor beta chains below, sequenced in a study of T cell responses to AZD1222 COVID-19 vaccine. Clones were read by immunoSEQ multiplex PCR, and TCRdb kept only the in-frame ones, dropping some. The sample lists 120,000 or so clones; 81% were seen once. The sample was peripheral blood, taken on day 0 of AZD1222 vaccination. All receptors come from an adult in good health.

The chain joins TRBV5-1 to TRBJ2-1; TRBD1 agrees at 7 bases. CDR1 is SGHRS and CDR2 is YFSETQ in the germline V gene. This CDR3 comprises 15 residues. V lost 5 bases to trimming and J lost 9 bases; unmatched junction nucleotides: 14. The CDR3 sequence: CASRDRVSGIGEQFF. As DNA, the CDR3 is TGCGCCAGCAGAGACAGGGTGTCTGGTATTGGTGAGCAGTTCTTC. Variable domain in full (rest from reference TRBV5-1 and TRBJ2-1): KAGVTQTPRYLIKTRGQQVTLSCSPISGHRSVSWYQQTPGQGLQFLFEYFSETQRNKGNFPGRFSGRQFSNSRSEMNVSTLELGDSALYLCASRDRVSGIGEQFFGPGTRLTVL.

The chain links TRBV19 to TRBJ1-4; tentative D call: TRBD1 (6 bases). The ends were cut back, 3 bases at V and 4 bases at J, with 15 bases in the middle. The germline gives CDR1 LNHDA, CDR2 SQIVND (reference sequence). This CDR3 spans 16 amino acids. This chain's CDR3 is CASSMSDRTFNEKLFF. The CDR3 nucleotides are TGTGCCAGTAGTATGAGTGACAGGACCTTTAATGAAAAACTGTTTTTT.

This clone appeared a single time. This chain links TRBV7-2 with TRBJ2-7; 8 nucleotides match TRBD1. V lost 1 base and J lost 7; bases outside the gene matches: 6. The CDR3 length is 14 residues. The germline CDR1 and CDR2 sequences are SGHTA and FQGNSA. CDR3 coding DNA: TGTGCCAGCAGCTTAGGACAGGGGTACCGGGAGCAGTACTTC. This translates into CASSLGQGYREQYF.

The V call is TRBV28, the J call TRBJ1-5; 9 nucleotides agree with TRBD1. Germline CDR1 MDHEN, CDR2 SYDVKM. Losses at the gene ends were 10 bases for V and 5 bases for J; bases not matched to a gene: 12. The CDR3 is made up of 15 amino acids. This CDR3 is CANPAAQGAHQPQHF. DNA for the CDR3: TGTGCCAACCCAGCAGCACAGGGGGCGCATCAGCCCCAGCATTTT.

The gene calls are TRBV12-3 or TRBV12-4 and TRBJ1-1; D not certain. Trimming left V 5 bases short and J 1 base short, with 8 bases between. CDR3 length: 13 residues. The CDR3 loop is CASSIRPNTEAFF. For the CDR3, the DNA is TGTGCCAGCAGTATCAGACCGAACACTGAAGCTTTCTTT.

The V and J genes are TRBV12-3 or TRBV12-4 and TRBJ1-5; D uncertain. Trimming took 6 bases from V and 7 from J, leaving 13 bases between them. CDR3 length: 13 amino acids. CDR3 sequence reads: CASSPVDKQPQHF. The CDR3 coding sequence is TGTGCCAGCAGCCCAGTGGATAAGCAGCCCCAGCATTTT.